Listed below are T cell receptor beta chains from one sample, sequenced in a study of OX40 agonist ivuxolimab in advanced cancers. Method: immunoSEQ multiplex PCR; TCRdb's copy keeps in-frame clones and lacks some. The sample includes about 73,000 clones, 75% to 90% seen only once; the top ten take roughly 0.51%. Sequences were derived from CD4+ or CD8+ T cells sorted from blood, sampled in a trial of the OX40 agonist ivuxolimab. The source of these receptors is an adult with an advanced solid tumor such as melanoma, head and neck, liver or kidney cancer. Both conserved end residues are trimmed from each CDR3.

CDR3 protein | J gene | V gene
ASSLTSGSRGELF | TRBJ2-2 | TRBV11-2
ASSFQDVGTEAF | TRBJ1-1 | TRBV5-1
ASSESYENGRYDYGYT | TRBJ1-2 | TRBV25-1
ASSIAGSHGDTQY | TRBJ2-3 | TRBV19
ASSESRTATDTQY | TRBJ2-3 | TRBV6-1
ASSETPEAF | TRBJ1-1 | TRBV6-1
ASSLQASGTYEQY | TRBJ2-7 | TRBV28
ASGASGSSGELF | TRBJ2-2 | TRBV7-3
ASSPGADTEAF | TRBJ1-1 | TRBV18
SVEDQRGMNTEAF | TRBJ1-1 | TRBV29-1
ASRGIRGAGANTGELF | TRBJ2-2 | TRBV19
ASSVLGTEGEQY | TRBJ2-7 | TRBV6-1
ASSEAGSQPQH | TRBJ1-5 | TRBV10-1
ASSPTGLGQF | TRBJ2-1 | TRBV27
ASSFGRASSYEQY | TRBJ2-7 | TRBV7-8
AWSGRVNTEAF | TRBJ1-1 | TRBV30
AISESFGAKNIQY | TRBJ2-4 | TRBV10-3
ASSEGTGNTIY | TRBJ1-3 | TRBV6-5
ASSLRFGNGNTIY | TRBJ1-3 | TRBV5-1
ASSQDLVSSNQPQH | TRBJ1-5 | TRBV4-1
ASSPHRLGDTQY | TRBJ2-3 | TRBV18
ASSDGQGGSYEQY | TRBJ2-7 | TRBV19
ASSPAASGEKLF | TRBJ1-4 | TRBV4-1
ASSQVGNYEQY | TRBJ2-7 | TRBV4-1
ASSSSTRGEGSGNTIY | TRBJ1-3 | TRBV7-9
ASSFEHKYNEQF | TRBJ2-1 | TRBV28
ASSIAITDTQY | TRBJ2-3 | TRBV19
AREDRADTQY | TRBJ2-3 | TRBV2
ASSQQGEAHEKLF | TRBJ1-4 | TRBV7-6